This T cell receptor beta chain derives from a study of T cell repertoires in cytomegalovirus infection. The wider study: Carrying CMV and the relevant HLA type showed in public TCR beta signatures. Study-level results: There were carriers of CMV plus the relevant HLA, and cumulative public TCR beta family frequency identified them.

This clonotype was seen more than once but under ten times. As yet, its antigen is unknown. The V segment lost 10 bases and the J segment 6 bases; nucleotides outside the gene matches: 11. CDR1 is SNHLY and CDR2 is FYNNEI in the germline V gene. This CDR3 has 14 amino acids. TCRdb recomputed calls from the reads with MiXCR, one row per CDR3 protein. Among around 900,000 distinct CDR3 sequences listed, more than 25% were seen once. The origin of this receptor is a human donor in good health (CMV status not recorded). Some clones in this sample may be carry-over from other donors' samples. The source material was cultured CD8+ T cells from PBMCs, sampled from culture after CMV antigen stimulation. The rearrangement joins TRBV2 to TRBJ2-7, with 11 bases matching TRBD2. In DNA, the CDR3 is TGTGCCATCCAGAGGGCTAGCGGGGGGTTCGAGCAGTACGTC. The encoded protein is CAIQRASGGFEQYV.